These 13 T cell receptor beta chains came from one sample sequenced in a study of cytomegalovirus exposure and HLA in healthy donors. It was with 60 Vbeta and 13 Jbeta primers that the PCR ran. Clones were read by immunoSEQ multiplex PCR, and TCRdb kept only the in-frame ones, dropping some. The sample records 85,000 to 130,000 clones, around three quarters being singletons. The sample consisted of PBMCs. The receptors were sampled from a boy between 10 and 17 years old in good health and CMV-seronegative.

The gene calls are TRBV7-2 and TRBJ2-1; D is perhaps TRBD1 (6 bases). Germline-derived CDR1 and CDR2 are SGHTA and FQGNSA. CDR3 size: 17 residues. Trimming shortened V by 2 bases and J by 7 bases, and 21 bases separated the two germline ends. CDR3 nucleotide sequence: TGTGCCAGCAGCTTATTCTCTCCGAGCCAGGGGTTTAATGAGCAGTTCTTC. This sequence encodes CASSLFSPSQGFNEQFF.

This sequence joins TRBV30 and TRBJ2-1; 9 nucleotides match TRBD2. With 4 bases clipped from V and 3 bases from J, the junction kept 7 bases outside the gene matches. CDR3 length: 15 residues. Germline CDR1 reads GTSNPN; CDR2 reads SVGIG (reference sequence). The CDR3 DNA sequence: TGTGCCTGGAACTTGCTAGCGGGATTCTACAATGAGCAGTTCTTC. Translation: CAWNLLAGFYNEQFF.

The chain has TRBV5-3 and TRBJ1-1, with a tentative D call TRBD1 (6 bases). TRBV5-3 carries the ORF label, with uncertain function. CDR3 length: 18 amino acids. Trimming stripped 1 base from V and 0 bases from J, with 19 bases between. The CDR3 nucleotides are TGTGCCAGAAGCTTGTCTGTGAGCGTTGGGGACATGAACACTGAAGCTTTCTTT. Translating gives CARSLSVSVGDMNTEAFF.

The V call is TRBV11-3, the J call TRBJ2-3, with D perhaps matching TRBD2 (6 bases). The CDR3 sequence is 14 residues long. Looked up from germline, CDR1 is SGHNT and CDR2 is YENEEA. The ends were cut back, 7 bases at V and 5 bases at J, with 16 bases in the middle. CDR3 in DNA: TGTGCCAGCACCCGTGGACTACACGGAGATACGCAGTATTTT. Its translation: CASTRGLHGDTQYF.

This clone occurred a few times. V is TRBV5-6 and J is TRBJ2-7; TRBD1 might be the D (8 bases). Germline loops: CDR1 SGHDT, CDR2 YYEEEE. Trimming took 4 bases from V and 3 from J, leaving 20 bases between them. The CDR3 consists of 16 residues. The CDR3 sequence is CASSRPRTGRGYEQYF. CDR3 DNA: TGTGCCAGCAGCCGGCCCCGGACAGGGAGGGGCTACGAGCAGTACTTC.

This sequence joins TRBV29-1 and TRBJ1-2; 8 positions match TRBD1. V shed 5 bases, J shed 3 bases, and the junction held 5 bases outside the gene matches. Looked up from germline, CDR1 is SQVTM and CDR2 is ANQGSEA. The CDR3 has 13 amino acids. CDR3 coding DNA: TGCAGCGTTATGGACAGGGCGGACTATGGCTACACCTTC. Residues: CSVMDRADYGYTF.

The rearrangement links TRBV7-9 to TRBJ1-1; maybe TRBD1 (6 bases). V lost 5 bases and J 2 bases, leaving 21 bases between the germline ends. This CDR3 has 17 residues. In germline, CDR1 is SEHNR, CDR2 FQNEAQ (reference sequence). The CDR3 is CASSPRGVDRRNTEAFF. CDR3 DNA sequence: TGTGCCAGCAGCCCCAGAGGGGTCGACAGGCGAAACACTGAAGCTTTCTTT.

The chain carries TRBV28 and TRBJ2-3; D remains unclear. Per germline, CDR1 MDHEN and CDR2 SYDVKM. V lost 5 bases and J lost 0, with 6 bases in between. This CDR3 has 13 residues. CDR3 protein: CASSPLSTDTQYF. The CDR3 bases are TGTGCCAGCAGTCCCTTAAGCACAGATACGCAGTATTTT.

The chain recombines TRBV5-1 with TRBJ2-3; the match to TRBD2 covers 10 bases. The CDR3 covers 21 residues. Per germline, CDR1 SGHRS and CDR2 YFSETQ. Unmatched junction bases numbered 18, after V lost 0 bases and J lost 2 bases. CDR3 loop: CASSLAKYRPKRGGPTDTQYF. DNA for the CDR3: TGCGCCAGCAGCTTGGCCAAATACCGACCTAAGCGGGGGGGCCCCACAGATACGCAGTATTTT.

This clone was seen only a few times. Written as DNA, the CDR3 is TGTGCCAGCTCACCACCGGGGGGTGCCGGAGGCAATCAGCCCCAGCATTTT. It is translated as CASSPPGGAGGNQPQHF. This chain uses TRBV18 with TRBJ1-5, with D possibly matching TRBD1 (5 bases). The V end was cut by 0 bases, the J end by 2 bases, with 14 bases between. The CDR3 sequence is 17 residues long. The germline V gene has CDR1 KGHSH and CDR2 LQKENI.

The chain links TRBV28 to TRBJ2-4, with TRBD2 matching 7 bases. After removal of 6 bases from V and 0 bases from J, the junction contained 8 bases not matched to a gene. Germline V gene lookup returns CDR1 MDHEN and CDR2 SYDVKM. CDR3 length equals 16 residues. CDR3 bases: TGTGCCAGCAGGCCCACTAGCGTCATAGCCAAAAACATTCAGTACTTC. Its translation is CASRPTSVIAKNIQYF. Full variable domain (outside the CDR3, taken from reference TRBV28 and TRBJ2-4): DVKVTQSSRYLVKRTGEKVFLECVQDMDHENMFWYRQDPGLGLRLIYFSYDVKMKEKGDIPEGYSVSREKKERFSLILESASTNQTSMYLCASRPTSVIAKNIQYFGAGTRLSVL.

The table lists this clone with a few counts. The V gene is TRBV5-6, the J gene TRBJ2-5; 12 bases map to TRBD2. Germline V gene sequence: CDR1 SGHDT, CDR2 YYEEEE. Losses at the gene ends were 2 bases for V and 4 bases for J; bases not matched to a gene: 6. There are 16 residues in the CDR3. In nucleotides, the CDR3 is TGTGCCAGCAGCTTCTTGTCTAGCGGGAGGGGAGAGACCCAGTACTTC. It yields the protein CASSFLSSGRGETQYF.

J is TRBJ1-2 and V is TRBV30; the D is unclear. The CDR3 runs 12 residues. Per the germline V gene, CDR1 is GTSNPN and CDR2 is SVGIG (reference sequence). V lost 4 bases and J 10 bases, leaving 16 bases between the germline ends. The CDR3 reads CAWNPRSIIYTF. DNA of the CDR3: TGTGCCTGGAATCCCCGGTCAATTATCTACACCTTC.